A single T cell receptor (beta chain) is shown here with its context. What antigen it recognizes has not been identified. No base quality values were provided; no much bigger clone lies one nucleotide off. Interpreted using the paper, the treatment or condition label stands for: around 19 received Ad26.COV2.S at low or high dose, single or two shots; a few received placebo; per-sample allocation not given. Repertoires of vaccine and placebo recipients were sequenced from samples taken on day 63 after the first injection. In Cohort 1b, about two dozen adults aged 18-55 years were enrolled at a single site in Boston, USA, between 29 July and 7 August 2020. As a vaccine, Ad26.COV2.S was a replication-incompetent adenovirus type 26 vector that expressed a prefusion-stabilized SARS-CoV-2 spike protein derived from the original Wuhan strain. The data stem from a study of Ad26.COV2.S vaccination and SARS-CoV-2 variants (dated by TCRdb to the early 2020s). Broadly, across the study: Donors in the vaccine arm were drawn from COV1001, a multicentre, randomized, double-blind, placebo-controlled phase I-IIa trial testing Ad26.COV2.S in healthy adults. Ad26.COV2.S was administered intramuscularly at a dose of 5x10^10 or 1x10^11 viral particles, either as one shot or as two shots given 56 days apart. The specificity and breadth of SARS-CoV-2-reactive T cell receptors after Ad26.COV2.S vaccination were assessed by TCRbeta repertoire sequencing. The TCR-sequenced set comprised around 30 samples: approximately 19 Ad26.COV2.S vaccine recipients, 5 placebo recipients and 8 SARS-CoV-2 convalescent individuals. Trial participants were randomized into five groups of five, in which low-dose or high-dose Ad26.COV2.S was given once or twice, or placebo was given on both occasions. Investigators did not know the trial group allocation while performing experiments and assessing outcomes. Overall study results and their limits: After vaccination, substantial breadth of spike-specific CD8+ and CD4+ T cell responses was reported. Comparable non-spike TCR breadth was observed between vaccine and placebo recipients, consistent with only spike being contained in the vaccine. Comparing responses between vaccine doses or regimens was not something the study was powered to do. According to the authors, total T cell responses may have been underestimated by the TCR breadth and depth analyses. Compared with placebo recipients, Ad26.COV2.S recipients showed higher spike-specific TCR breadth (P = 0.0014).

TCRbeta CDR3 regions were sequenced with the immunoSEQ Assay. After extraction, genomic DNA underwent amplification by bias-controlled multiplex PCR, followed by high-throughput sequencing. The study's own analysis went as follows. To quantify the absolute abundance of each unique TCRbeta CDR3 region, sequences were collapsed and filtered. T cell fraction was estimated by normalizing TCRbeta template counts to usable DNA, with usable DNA measured through amplification of reference genes found in all nucleated cells. Repertoire TCRs were annotated as SARS-CoV-2-specific when V gene, CDR3 amino acid sequence and J gene were exactly matched to a known reactive TCR set. The reference SARS-CoV-2 TCR set was derived from MIRA and filtered for enrichment in COVID-19-positive ImmuneCODE repertoires, a step that removed public or cross-reactive TCRs. Drawing on the MIRA antigens, annotated TCRs were analysed further at the level of specific ORF or position within ORF. Breadth was defined as the number of annotated unique rearrangements divided by the total number of unique productive rearrangements, and depth was defined as the summed frequency of the annotated unique rearrangements. Two-sided Wilcoxon rank-sum tests were applied when comparing TCR breadth between groups. This is the immuneACCESS table as TCRdb keeps it, with only in-frame sequences that have V and J called. A part of the clones is gone; compared with another copy, unresolved V genes explain less than half, and the rest is unexplained. V and J calls and clone size are copied from that table; D and trimming were computed from the DNA. In this sample the table shows hundreds of thousands of clones, roughly 90% of which occur a single time. The ten most abundant clones make up 1.5% of the sample.

CDR1 SGHTA and CDR2 FQGNSA are derived from the germline V gene. Relative to germline, V is missing 5 bases and J is missing 5 bases, with 10 bases of the junction outside any gene match. Spanning cysteine to phenylalanine, the CDR3 consists of 17 amino acids. The sequence is cut down to CDR3 DNA, 51 bases in frame from base 1. This material consisted of peripheral blood, taken in a trial of Ad26.COV2.S vaccine versus placebo. The receptor chain draws on TRBV7-2 and TRBJ2-5; the central 14 bases match TRBD2. The receptor was derived from a person between 18 and 65 years old who received the Ad26.COV2.S COVID-19 vaccine or a placebo. The CDR3 here reads CASSLRLAGGAMETQYF. The DNA sequence is as follows: TGTGCCAGCAGCCTCCGACTAGCGGGAGGGGCAATGGAGACCCAGTACTTC.